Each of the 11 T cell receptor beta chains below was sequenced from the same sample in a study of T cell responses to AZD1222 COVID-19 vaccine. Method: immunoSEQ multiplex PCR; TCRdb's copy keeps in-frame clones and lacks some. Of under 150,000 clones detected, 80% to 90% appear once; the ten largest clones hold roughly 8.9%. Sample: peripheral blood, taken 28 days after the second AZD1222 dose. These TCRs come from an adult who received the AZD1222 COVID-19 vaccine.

The CDR3 spells CASSLGGKGNQPQHF. CDR3 nucleotides: TGTGCCAGCAGCTTAGGGGGGAAGGGCAATCAGCCCCAGCATTTT. The chain combines TRBV5-4 with TRBJ1-5, with a possible D match to TRBD1 (6 bases). Germline lookup yields CDR1 SGHNT and CDR2 YYREEE (reference sequence). The CDR3 is 15 residues long. Trimming removed 2 bases from V and 2 bases from J, with 11 bases in between.

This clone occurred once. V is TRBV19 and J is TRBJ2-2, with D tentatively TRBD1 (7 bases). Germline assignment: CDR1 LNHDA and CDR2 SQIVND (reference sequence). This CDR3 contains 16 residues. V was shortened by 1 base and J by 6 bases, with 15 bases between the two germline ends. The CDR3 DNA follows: TGTGCCAGTAGTATAGGAGGAGGGGGCCCAGCCGGGGAGCTGTTTTTT. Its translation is CASSIGGGGPAGELFF.

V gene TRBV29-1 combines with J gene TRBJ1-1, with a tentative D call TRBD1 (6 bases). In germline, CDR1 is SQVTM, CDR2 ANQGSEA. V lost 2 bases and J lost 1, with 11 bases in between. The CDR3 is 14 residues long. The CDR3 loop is CSVERRTANTEAFF. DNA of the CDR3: TGCAGCGTTGAACGGAGGACAGCGAACACTGAAGCTTTCTTT.

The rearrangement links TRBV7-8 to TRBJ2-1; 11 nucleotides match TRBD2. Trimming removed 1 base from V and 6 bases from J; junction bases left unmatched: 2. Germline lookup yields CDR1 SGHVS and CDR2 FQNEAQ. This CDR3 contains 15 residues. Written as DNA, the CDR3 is TGTGCCAGCAGCTTAGATAGCGGGGGGGCCAATGAGCAGTTCTTC. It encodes CASSLDSGGANEQFF.

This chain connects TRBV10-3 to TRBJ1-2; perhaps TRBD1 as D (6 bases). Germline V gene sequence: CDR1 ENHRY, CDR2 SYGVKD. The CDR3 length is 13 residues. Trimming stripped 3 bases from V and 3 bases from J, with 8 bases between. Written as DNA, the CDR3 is TGTGCCATCAGTGACAGGGGAGACTATGGCTACACCTTC. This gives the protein CAISDRGDYGYTF.

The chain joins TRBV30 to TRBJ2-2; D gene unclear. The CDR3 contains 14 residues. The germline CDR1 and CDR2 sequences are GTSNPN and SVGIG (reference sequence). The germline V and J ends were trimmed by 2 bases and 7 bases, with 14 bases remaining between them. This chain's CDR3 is CAWSIGFESGELFF. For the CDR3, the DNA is TGTGCCTGGAGTATCGGATTTGAGAGCGGGGAGCTGTTTTTT. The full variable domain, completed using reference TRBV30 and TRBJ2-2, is SQTIHQWPATLVQPVGSPLSLECTVEGTSNPNLYWYRQAAGRGLQLLFYSVGIGQISSEVPQNLSASRPQDRQFILSSKKLLLSDSGFYLCAWSIGFESGELFFGEGSRLTVL.

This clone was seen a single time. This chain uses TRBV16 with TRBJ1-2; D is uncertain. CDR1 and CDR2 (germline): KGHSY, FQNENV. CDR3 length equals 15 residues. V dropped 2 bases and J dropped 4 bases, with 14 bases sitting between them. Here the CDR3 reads CASSQEAPPTYGYTF. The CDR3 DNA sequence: TGTGCCAGCAGCCAAGAGGCCCCGCCGACCTATGGCTACACCTTC. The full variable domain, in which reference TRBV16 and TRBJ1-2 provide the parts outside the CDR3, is GEEVAQTPKHLVRGEGQKAKLYCAPIKGHSYVFWYQQVLKNEFKFLISFQNENVFDETGMPKERFSAKCLPNSPCSLEIQATKLEDSAVYFCASSQEAPPTYGYTFGSGTRLTVV.

CDR3 bases: TGTGCCAGCAGTTTAGGGGCCGGCGCAACTAATGAAAAACTGTTTTTT. This encodes CASSLGAGATNEKLFF. The gene calls are TRBV27 and TRBJ1-4, with TRBD1 as a possible D gene (5 bases). Germline values: CDR1 MNHEY, CDR2 SMNVEV (reference sequence). CDR3 length: 16 residues. With 2 bases removed from V and 0 bases from J, the gap between germline ends came to 10 bases.

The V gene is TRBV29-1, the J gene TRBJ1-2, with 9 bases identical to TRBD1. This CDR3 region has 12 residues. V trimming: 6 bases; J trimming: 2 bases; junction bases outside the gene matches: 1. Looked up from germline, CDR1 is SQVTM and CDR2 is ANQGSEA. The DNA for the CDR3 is TGCAGCGTCGGGACAGGGAACTATGGCTACACCTTC. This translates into CSVGTGNYGYTF. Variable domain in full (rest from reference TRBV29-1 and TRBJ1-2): SAVISQKPSRDICQRGTSLTIQCQVDSQVTMMFWYRQQPGQSLTLIATANQGSEATYESGFVIDKFPISRPNLTFSTLTVSNMSPEDSSIYLCSVGTGNYGYTFGSGTRLTVV.

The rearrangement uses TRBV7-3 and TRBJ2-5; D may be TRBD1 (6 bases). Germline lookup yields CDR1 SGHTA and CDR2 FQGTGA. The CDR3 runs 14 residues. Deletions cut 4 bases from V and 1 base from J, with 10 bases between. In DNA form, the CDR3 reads TGTGCCAGCAGCTCGCAGGGGTTCCAAGAGACCCAGTACTTC. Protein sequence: CASSSQGFQETQYF.

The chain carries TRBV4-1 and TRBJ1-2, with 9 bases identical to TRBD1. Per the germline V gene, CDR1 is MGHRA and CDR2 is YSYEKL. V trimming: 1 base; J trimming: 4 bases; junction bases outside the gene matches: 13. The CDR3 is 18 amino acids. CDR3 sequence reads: CASSQGPQGAISLYGYTF. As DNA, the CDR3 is TGCGCCAGCAGCCAAGGCCCACAGGGGGCCATAAGTCTCTATGGCTACACCTTC.